The next 22 T cell receptor beta chains were all read from a single sample in a study of cytomegalovirus exposure and HLA in healthy donors. Here immunoSEQ multiplex PCR was the method, and the copy in TCRdb shows in-frame clones only, minus some. Of some 250,000 clones in the sample, 80% to 95% were seen once. The specimen sequenced was PBMCs. The receptors here all came from a woman aged 25 to 39 in good health and CMV-seronegative.

The CDR3 coding sequence is TGTGCCATCAGGGAGGGACAGTATGGCGATGAGCAGTTCTTC. Residues: CAIREGQYGDEQFF. The chain recombines TRBV10-3 with TRBJ2-1, with a tentative D call TRBD1 (7 bases). This CDR3 spans 14 amino acids. V dropped 6 bases and J dropped 8 bases, with 17 bases sitting between them. Germline CDR1 reads ENHRY; CDR2 reads SYGVKD.

This chain links TRBV4-1 with TRBJ2-2; D is possibly TRBD2 (5 bases). The V end lost 4 bases, the J end lost 1 base, and 7 bases lay between the germline ends. CDR1 is MGHRA, CDR2 YSYEKL, per germline. The CDR3 sequence is 14 residues long. The chain's CDR3 is CASSLALNTGELFF. The CDR3 nucleotides read TGCGCCAGCAGCCTAGCGCTGAACACCGGGGAGCTGTTTTTT.

The gene calls are TRBV10-3 and TRBJ2-2, with D perhaps given as TRBD1 or TRBD2 (6 bases each). The germline gives CDR1 ENHRY, CDR2 SYGVKD. CDR3 length: 15 residues. Trimming left V 1 base short and J 5 bases short, with 11 bases between. CDR3 sequence: CAISEWGADTGELFF. In nucleotides, the CDR3 is TGTGCCATCAGTGAGTGGGGGGCAGATACCGGGGAGCTGTTTTTT.

The rearrangement links TRBV29-1 to TRBJ2-2; 10 nucleotides line up with TRBD1. Per the germline V gene, CDR1 is SQVTM and CDR2 is ANQGSEA. CDR3 length equals 14 residues. V gave up 7 bases and J gave up 4 bases; unmatched junction bases: 6. The CDR3 nucleotides read TGCAGCGCCGGGACAGGGGCGGGCACCGGGGAGCTGTTTTTT. Protein sequence: CSAGTGAGTGELFF.

The chain employs TRBV13 and TRBJ2-7; possibly TRBD2 for D (6 bases). This CDR3 is 14 amino acids long. Germline V lookup: CDR1 PRHDT, CDR2 FYEKMQ (reference sequence). The V end was cut by 4 bases, the J end by 6 bases, with 16 bases between. The CDR3 sequence is CASSSLSWDFEQYF. The CDR3 bases are TGTGCCAGCAGCTCCCTAAGCTGGGACTTCGAGCAGTACTTC.

This clone was detected only a few times. V and J are TRBV28 and TRBJ2-2; D is undetermined. Germline V gene lookup returns CDR1 MDHEN and CDR2 SYDVKM. Trimming pared 1 base from V and 6 bases from J, leaving 0 bases between. The CDR3 is made up of 11 amino acids. The CDR3 nucleotides read TGTGCCAGCAGTTTATCCGGGGAGCTGTTTTTT. Its protein product is CASSLSGELFF.

V usage is TRBV6-5 and J usage is TRBJ2-5, with TRBD1 matching 9 bases. This CDR3 spans 13 amino acids. In germline, CDR1 is MNHEY, CDR2 SVGAGI. Trimming removed 6 bases from V and 5 bases from J; junction bases left unmatched: 4. The CDR3 here is CASRTGGLETQYF. Here the CDR3 DNA reads TGTGCCAGCAGGACAGGGGGGCTGGAGACCCAGTACTTC.

This chain links TRBV28 with TRBJ2-5; D is tentatively TRBD1 or TRBD2 (6 bases each). The CDR3 covers 15 residues. Germline V gene data show CDR1 as MDHEN and CDR2 as SYDVKM. Trimming took 5 bases from V and 5 from J, leaving 18 bases between them. CDR3: CASSARGAGAETQYF. The CDR3 nucleotides are TGTGCCAGCAGTGCGCGGGGTGCAGGGGCGGAGACCCAGTACTTC.

The chain links TRBV7-9 to TRBJ2-5; a weak D match, TRBD1 (5 bases). Trimming cost V 5 bases and J 7 bases, with 14 bases left between them. The CDR3 spans 13 residues. Germline CDR1 is SEHNR and CDR2 is FQNEAQ (reference sequence). The CDR3 region is CASSAREVGTQYF. Written as DNA, the CDR3 is TGTGCCAGCAGCGCCAGGGAAGTTGGGACCCAGTACTTC.

The genes are TRBV4-3 and TRBJ2-7; weak D call: TRBD2 (5 bases). CDR3 length equals 15 residues. V was trimmed by 0 bases and J by 2 bases, leaving 11 bases between them. Germline V gene data show CDR1 as LGHNA and CDR2 as YSLEER. CDR3 in DNA: TGCGCCAGCAGCCAAGAGGCTAGCTCAGCCTACGAGCAGTACTTC. Protein product: CASSQEASSAYEQYF.

The chain is built from TRBV19 and TRBJ2-2, with D possibly TRBD1 on 6 matching bases. Trimming shortened V by 4 bases and J by 3 bases, and 15 bases separated the two germline ends. The CDR3 is 16 amino acids. Germline CDR1 reads LNHDA; CDR2 reads SQIVND (reference sequence). The DNA for the CDR3 is TGTGCCAGTAGTACATTGGACAGACTTTACACCGGGGAGCTGTTTTTT. Its protein is CASSTLDRLYTGELFF. The whole variable domain, filled in from reference TRBV19 and TRBJ2-2, reads DGGITQSPKYLFRKEGQNVTLSCEQNLNHDAMYWYRQDPGQGLRLIYYSQIVNDFQKGDIAEGYSVSREKKESFPLTVTSAQKNPTAFYLCASSTLDRLYTGELFFGEGSRLTVL.

This rearrangement joins TRBV19 to TRBJ1-5; D not certain. Germline CDR1 reads LNHDA; CDR2 reads SQIVND (reference sequence). The V and J ends lost 7 bases and 1 base respectively, with 5 bases between them. This CDR3 is 12 amino acids long. CDR3 nucleotides: TGTGCCAGTATTGGCAGCAATCAGCCCCAGCATTTT. As protein: CASIGSNQPQHF.

This chain joins TRBV11-3 and TRBJ2-7; the match to TRBD1 covers 11 bases. The CDR3 has 20 amino acids. Germline loops: CDR1 SGHNT, CDR2 YENEEA. After removal of 6 bases from V and 0 bases from J, the junction contained 19 bases not matched to a gene. The CDR3 protein is CASRQYTRDRGCPSSYEQYF. The CDR3 region has the DNA TGTGCCAGCAGACAATACACTCGGGACAGGGGGTGCCCCAGCTCCTACGAGCAGTACTTC.

This rearrangement joins TRBV4-3 to TRBJ2-5; D gene uncertain. The CDR3 is made up of 18 amino acids. Germline V CDR1 and CDR2: LGHNA, YSLEER. The V and J ends lost 3 bases and 2 bases respectively, with 22 bases between them. Here the CDR3 DNA reads TGCGCCAGCAGCCATGGTGACGCCTACCAAGAGACTCAAGAGACCCAGTACTTC. It specifies CASSHGDAYQETQETQYF.

The rearrangement joins TRBV27 to TRBJ2-1, with D unresolved. The CDR3 runs to 12 residues. V lost 3 bases and J lost 8, with 8 bases in between. Germline V gene lookup returns CDR1 MNHEY and CDR2 SMNVEV (reference sequence). This CDR3 is CASSFLGHEQFF. The CDR3 DNA reads TGTGCCAGCAGTTTCCTAGGGCATGAGCAGTTCTTC.

This chain joins TRBV7-8 and TRBJ1-5; 7 nucleotides match TRBD1. V was clipped by 0 bases and J by 0 bases; unmatched bases: 2. This CDR3 has 16 amino acids. Germline CDR1 is SGHVS and CDR2 is FQNEAQ. The CDR3 here is CASSLAGQYSNQPQHF. The CDR3 nucleotides read TGTGCCAGCAGCTTAGCGGGACAGTATAGCAATCAGCCCCAGCATTTT.

As to this clone: The sample contains more than one DNA sequence encoding this CDR3. The rearrangement links TRBV9 to TRBJ2-7; 10 bases fit TRBD2. J was trimmed by 4 bases and V by 0 bases; bases with no gene match: 4. Germline V lookup: CDR1 SGDLS, CDR2 YYNGEE. This CDR3 spans 15 amino acids. This chain's CDR3 is CASSVDPSGSYEQYF. CDR3 sequence (DNA): TGTGCCAGCAGCGTAGACCCTAGCGGGAGTTACGAGCAGTACTTC. Full variable domain (missing parts from reference TRBV9 and TRBJ2-7): DSGVTQTPKHLITATGQRVTLRCSPRSGDLSVYWYQQSLDQGLQFLIQYYNGEERAKGNILERFSAQQFPDLHSELNLSSLELGDSALYFCASSVDPSGSYEQYFGPGTRLTVT.

This chain links TRBV5-1 with TRBJ2-3; possibly TRBD1 or TRBD2 for D (5 bases each). CDR3 length: 16 amino acids. In germline, CDR1 is SGHRS, CDR2 YFSETQ. V lost 0 bases and J lost 0, with 11 bases in between. The CDR3 spells CASSLVRGGSTDTQYF. DNA of the CDR3: TGCGCCAGCAGCTTGGTAAGGGGCGGGAGCACAGATACGCAGTATTTT. Looking up the rest from reference TRBV5-1 and TRBJ2-3 gives the full variable domain: KAGVTQTPRYLIKTRGQQVTLSCSPISGHRSVSWYQQTPGQGLQFLFEYFSETQRNKGNFPGRFSGRQFSNSRSEMNVSTLELGDSALYLCASSLVRGGSTDTQYFGPGTRLTVL.

The chain employs TRBV10-2 and TRBJ2-5; TRBD2 aligns across 8 bases. CDR1 and CDR2 from the germline V gene are WSHSY and SAAADI. The CDR3 spans 11 residues. V lost 3 bases to trimming and J lost 12 bases; unmatched junction nucleotides: 3. Here the CDR3 reads CASSEGTREYF. The CDR3 DNA reads TGCGCCAGCAGTGAAGGGACTAGGGAGTACTTC.

In nucleotides, the CDR3 is TGTGCCAGCAGTGACGCCAGGGGTTCGGTCTCTGGGGCCAACGTCCTGACTTTC. Translation: CASSDARGSVSGANVLTF. V and J are TRBV2 and TRBJ2-6; D may be TRBD1 (6 bases). V was trimmed by 3 bases and J by 0 bases, leaving 15 bases between them. The CDR3 is made up of 18 amino acids. The germline V gene has CDR1 SNHLY and CDR2 FYNNEI.

The rearrangement links TRBV6-6 to TRBJ2-1, with 11 bases that match TRBD2. The CDR3 loop spans 14 amino acids. The germline CDR1 and CDR2 sequences are MNHNY and SVGAGI (reference sequence). V lost 0 bases, J lost 14 bases, and 6 bases stayed unmatched. CDR3 coding DNA: TGTGCCAGCAGTTACTCGGGCCTAGCGGGAGGAGAGTTCTTC. Its translation: CASSYSGLAGGEFF.

The V call is TRBV7-8, the J call TRBJ2-7, with 9 bases matching TRBD1. V lost 1 base, J lost 5 bases, and 3 bases stayed unmatched. The germline CDR1 and CDR2 sequences are SGHVS and FQNEAQ. The CDR3 consists of 14 residues. This chain's CDR3 is CASSLGTGDNEQYF. CDR3 DNA sequence: TGTGCCAGCAGCTTAGGGACAGGGGACAACGAGCAGTACTTC.